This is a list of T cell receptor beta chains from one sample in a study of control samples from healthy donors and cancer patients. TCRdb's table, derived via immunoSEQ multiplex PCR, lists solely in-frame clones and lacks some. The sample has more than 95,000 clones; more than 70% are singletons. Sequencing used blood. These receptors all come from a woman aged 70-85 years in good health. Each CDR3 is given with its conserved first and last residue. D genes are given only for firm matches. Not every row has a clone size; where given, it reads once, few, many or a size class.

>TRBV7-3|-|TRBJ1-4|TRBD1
TGTGCCAGCAGGCCAGGGGGTGCGGGTAATGAAAAACTGTTTTTT
CASRPGGAGNEKLFF
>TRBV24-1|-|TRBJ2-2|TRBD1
TGTGCCACCAGTGATAACAGGGGAATCGGGGAGCTGTTTTTT
CATSDNRGIGELFF
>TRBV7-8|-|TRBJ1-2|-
TGTGCCAGCAGCGATGGCCCTTCGGGACACCACTATGGCTACACCTTC
CASSDGPSGHHYGYTF
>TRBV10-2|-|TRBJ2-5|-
TGCGCCAGCAGTGAGCGCCAAGAGACCCAGTACTTC
CASSERQETQYF
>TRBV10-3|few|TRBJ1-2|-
TGTGCCACAGTCCCCGGACCGGGATTACACGGCTACACCTTC
CATVPGPGLHGYTF
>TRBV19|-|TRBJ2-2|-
TGTGCCAGTAGGGCAGTGCGAAACACCGGGGAGCTGTTTTTT
CASRAVRNTGELFF
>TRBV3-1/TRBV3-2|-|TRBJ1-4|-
TGTGCCAGCAGCCAAGTCCTGAGGGGTACGAGGTTGGATGAAAAACTGTTTTTT
CASSQVLRGTRLDEKLFF
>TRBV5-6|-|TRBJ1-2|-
TGTGCCAGCAGCGCGGGCGTTGGCTATGGCTACACCTTC
CASSAGVGYGYTF
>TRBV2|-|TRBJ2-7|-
TGTGCCAGCAGGCCTCGGACGGTGTCCTACGAGCAGTACTTC
CASRPRTVSYEQYF
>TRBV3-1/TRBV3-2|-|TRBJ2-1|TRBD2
TGTGCCAGCAGCCAAGAGAGTCTAGCGGGGATCTACAATGAGCAGTTCTTC
CASSQESLAGIYNEQFF
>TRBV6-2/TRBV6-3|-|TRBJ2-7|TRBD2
TGTGCCAGCAGTTACTCAGCGGGGGGTTCCTACGAGCAGTACTTC
CASSYSAGGSYEQYF
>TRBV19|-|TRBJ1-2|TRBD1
TGTGCCAGTAGTAACTCCGGGACAGGGGTAAGAGGTGGCTACACCTTC
CASSNSGTGVRGGYTF
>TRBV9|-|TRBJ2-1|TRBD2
TGTGCCAGCAGCGTAGACCTAGCGGGGGGCCATGAGCAGTTCTTC
CASSVDLAGGHEQFF
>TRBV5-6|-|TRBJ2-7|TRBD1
TGTGCCAGCAAATGGGGGACAGGGGTCTACGAGCAGTACTTC
CASKWGTGVYEQYF
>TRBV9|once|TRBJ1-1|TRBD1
TGTGCCAGCAGCGCGACGGGACAGGGCCGCACTGAAGCTTTCTTT
CASSATGQGRTEAFF
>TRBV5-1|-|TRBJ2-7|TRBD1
TGCGCCAGCAGCTTCTCATCCGGGACAGGGATTAAAAGCTCCTACGAGCAGTACTTC
CASSFSSGTGIKSSYEQYF
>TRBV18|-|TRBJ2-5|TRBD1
TGTGCCAGCTCACGGGGACAGGGTCTGGAGACCCAGTACTTC
CASSRGQGLETQYF
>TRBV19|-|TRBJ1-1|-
TGTGCCAGTAGTATACCGGGGGGCGCAACTTTCTTT
CASSIPGGATFF
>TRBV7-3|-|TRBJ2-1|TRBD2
TGTGCCAGCAGCCCGGGCGGCGGGGGGGCTTACAATGAGCAGTTCTTC
CASSPGGGGAYNEQFF
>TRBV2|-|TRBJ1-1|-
TGTGCCAGCAGGCCGGGGAACACTGAAGCTTTCTTT
CASRPGNTEAFF
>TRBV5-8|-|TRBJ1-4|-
TGTGCCAGCAGCTTGTTCGGCTCGGCTCTGGAAAAACTGTTTTTT
CASSLFGSALEKLFF
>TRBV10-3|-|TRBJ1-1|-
TGTGCCATCAGTACCGGCATGAACACTGAAGCTTTCTTT
CAISTGMNTEAFF
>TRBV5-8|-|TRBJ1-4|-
TGTGCCAGCAGTTCCAGGGGTGCAACTAATGAAAAACTGTTTTTT
CASSSRGATNEKLFF
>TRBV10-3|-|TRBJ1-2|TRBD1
TGTGCCACGGCGAGCGGCGGACAGGGGGCGCCTGGCTACACCTTC
CATASGGQGAPGYTF
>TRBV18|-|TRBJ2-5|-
TGTGCCAGCTCGGGGGCCACCGAGACCCAGTACTTC
CASSGATETQYF
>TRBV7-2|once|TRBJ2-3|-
TGTGCCAGCAGCTCAGTGCAGGGGCTATGGGGGACAGATACGCAGTATTTT
CASSSVQGLWGTDTQYF
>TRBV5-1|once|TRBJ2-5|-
TGCGCCAGCAGCTTGGGGCCGGGGCCGGGGGAGACCCAGTACTTC
CASSLGPGPGETQYF
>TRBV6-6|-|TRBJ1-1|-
TGTGCCAGCACTTACGGGCAGCTAGGTGAAGCTTTCTTT
CASTYGQLGEAFF
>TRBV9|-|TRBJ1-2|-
TGTGCCAGCAGCGTAGATGGACACCCGAACTATGGCTACACCTTC
CASSVDGHPNYGYTF
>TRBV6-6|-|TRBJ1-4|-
TGTGCCAGCAGTTACGACGGGGCGGGTGAAAAACTGTTTTTT
CASSYDGAGEKLFF
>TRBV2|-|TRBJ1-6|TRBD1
TGTGCCAGCAGTGAGCGACAGGGCTTATCACCCCTCCACTTT
CASSERQGLSPLHF
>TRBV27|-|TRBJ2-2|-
TGTGCCAGCAGTTTACTATTAGCGGAACCGAACACCGGGGAGCTGTTTTTT
CASSLLLAEPNTGELFF
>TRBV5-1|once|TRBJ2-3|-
TGCGCCAGCAGCTTGTTTGGAGGGGGAAGCACAGATACGCAGTATTTT
CASSLFGGGSTDTQYF
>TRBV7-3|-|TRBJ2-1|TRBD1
TGTGCCAGCAGCGGGGACAGCCGCAATGAGCAGTTCTTC
CASSGDSRNEQFF
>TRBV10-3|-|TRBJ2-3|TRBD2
TGTGCCATCAGTGCCCGGGGGGACGGCACAGATACGCAGTATTTT
CAISARGDGTDTQYF
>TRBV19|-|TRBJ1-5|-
TGTGCCAGTAGTGACCGGGAACAGCCCCAGCATTTT
CASSDREQPQHF
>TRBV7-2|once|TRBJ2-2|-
TGTGCCAGCAGCTTTCCAGGATTACAGGGGGGGGGTACCGGGGAGCTGTTTTTT
CASSFPGLQGGGTGELFF
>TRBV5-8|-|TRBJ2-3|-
TGTGCCAGCAGCTTGGCGGGCAGGGCCACAGATACGCAGTATTTT
CASSLAGRATDTQYF
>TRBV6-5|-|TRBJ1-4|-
TGTGCCAGCAGTATGACAGTCCATGAAAAACTGTTTTTT
CASSMTVHEKLFF
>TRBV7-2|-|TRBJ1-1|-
TGTGCCAGCAGCCCCCGGAGATCTTTAGAAGCTTTCTTT
CASSPRRSLEAFF
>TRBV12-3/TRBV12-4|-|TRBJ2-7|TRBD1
TGTGCCAGCAGTCAAAACACCCTCGGGACAGGGGATTTC
CASSQNTLGTGDF
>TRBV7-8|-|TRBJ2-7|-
TGTGCCAGCAGCTTAGAGGGGGGAATGTCGTACGAGCAGTACTTC
CASSLEGGMSYEQYF
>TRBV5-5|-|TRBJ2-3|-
TGTGCCAGCAGCCCGTTAAAGACTAGGGGGGCAGATACGCAGTATTTT
CASSPLKTRGADTQYF
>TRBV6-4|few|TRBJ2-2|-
TGTGCCAGCAGTGACTCGTCAGACACCGGGGAGCTGTTTTTT
CASSDSSDTGELFF
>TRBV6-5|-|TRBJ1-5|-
TGTGCCAGCAGTTACACGGGCCAAGGGCCCCAGCATTTT
CASSYTGQGPQHF
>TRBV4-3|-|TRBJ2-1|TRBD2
TGCGCCAGCAGCCAAGATCAATACCAGCGGGGGAACAATGAGCAGTTCTTC
CASSQDQYQRGNNEQFF
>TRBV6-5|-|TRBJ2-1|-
TGTGCCAGCAGTATCCGGGGGTACTCCTACAATGAGCAGTTCTTC
CASSIRGYSYNEQFF
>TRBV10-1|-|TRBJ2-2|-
TGCGCCAGCAGTGAGTCCCGGGGACCCGGGGAGCTGTTTTTT
CASSESRGPGELFF
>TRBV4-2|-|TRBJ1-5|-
TGTGCCAGCAGCCAAGATATCCGTCAGCCCCAGCATTTT
CASSQDIRQPQHF
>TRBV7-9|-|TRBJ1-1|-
TGTGCCAGCAGCCCCCCCAAAAGGGCGGACACTGAAGCTTTCTTT
CASSPPKRADTEAFF
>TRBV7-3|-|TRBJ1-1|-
TGTGCCAGCAGCTTGATCCCCCACGGGGCAGACACTGAAGCTTTCTTT
CASSLIPHGADTEAFF
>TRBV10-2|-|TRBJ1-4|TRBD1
TGCGCCAGCAGTGAGTCCTCCGGGACAGGGGTTGAAAAACTGTTTTTT
CASSESSGTGVEKLFF
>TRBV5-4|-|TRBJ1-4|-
TGTGCCAGCAGCCTAGGGGGTTCAACTAATGAAAAACTGTTTTTT
CASSLGGSTNEKLFF
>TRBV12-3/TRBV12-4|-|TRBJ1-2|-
TGTGCCAGCAGTTTGGGCAGGAATGGCTACACCTTC
CASSLGRNGYTF
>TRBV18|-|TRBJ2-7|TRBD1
TGTGCCAGCTCACAAATGATAGGGACAGACTCGAACGAGCAGTACTTC
CASSQMIGTDSNEQYF
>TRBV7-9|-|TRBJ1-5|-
TGTGCCAGCAGCTCGGTGGGAGATCAGCCCCAGCATTTT
CASSSVGDQPQHF
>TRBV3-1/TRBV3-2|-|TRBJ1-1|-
TGTGCCAGCAGCCAAGATTTACGTGCAGAAGCTTTCTTT
CASSQDLRAEAFF
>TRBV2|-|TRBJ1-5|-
TGTGCCAGCGGTGGGAGGGGACTACAAGATCAGCCCCAGCATTTT
CASGGRGLQDQPQHF
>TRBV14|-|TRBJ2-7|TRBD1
TGTGCCAGCAGCCCCAGTTGGGGACAGCCAATTTCCTACGAGCAGTACTTC
CASSPSWGQPISYEQYF
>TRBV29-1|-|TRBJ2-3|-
TGCAGCGTTGTGCAGGGGAGTAGCACAGATACGCAGTATTTT
CSVVQGSSTDTQYF